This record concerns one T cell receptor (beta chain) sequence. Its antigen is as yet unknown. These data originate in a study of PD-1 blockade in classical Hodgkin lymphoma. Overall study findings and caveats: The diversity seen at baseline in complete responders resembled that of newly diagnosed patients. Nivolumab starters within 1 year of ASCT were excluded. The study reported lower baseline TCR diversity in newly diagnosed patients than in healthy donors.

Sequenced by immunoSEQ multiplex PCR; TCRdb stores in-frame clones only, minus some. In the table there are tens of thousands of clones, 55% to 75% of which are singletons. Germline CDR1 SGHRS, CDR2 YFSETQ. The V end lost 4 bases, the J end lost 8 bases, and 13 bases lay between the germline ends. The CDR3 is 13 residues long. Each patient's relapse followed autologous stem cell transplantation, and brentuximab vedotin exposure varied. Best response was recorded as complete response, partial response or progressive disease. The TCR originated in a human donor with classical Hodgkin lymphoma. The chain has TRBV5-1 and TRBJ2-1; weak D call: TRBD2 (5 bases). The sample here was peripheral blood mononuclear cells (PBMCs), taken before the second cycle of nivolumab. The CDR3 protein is CASSRTTGYEQFF. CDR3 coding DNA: TGCGCCAGCAGCCGGACGACGGGGTATGAGCAGTTCTTC.